This T cell receptor beta chain was sequenced in a study of cytomegalovirus exposure and HLA in healthy donors. General study findings and limits: Some TCR beta chains (over 150 of them) were listed as cytomegalovirus-associated. CMV antigen specificity of a few CMV-associated chains was confirmed in vitro.

In regard to this clone: The antigen is not known.

Repertoires were generated with immunoSEQ multiplex PCR, while TCRdb's copy carries only in-frame clones and drops some. The profile shows 150,000 to 200,000 clones, roughly 86% of them singletons. The germline V and J ends were trimmed by 4 bases and 0 bases, with 5 bases remaining between them. Germline loops: CDR1 SGHTA, CDR2 FQGTGA. The length of the CDR3 is 13 residues. This rearrangement joins TRBV7-3 to TRBJ2-3; maybe TRBD2 (5 bases). This receptor was taken from a man aged 18-30 years in good health and CMV-seropositive. The sequenced material came from PBMCs. The CDR3: CASSSGSTDTQYF. CDR3 DNA sequence: TGTGCCAGCAGCTCGGGGAGCACAGATACGCAGTATTTT.